The rows below give T cell receptor beta chains drawn from one sample of a study of T cell responses to AZD1222 COVID-19 vaccine. Clones were sequenced by immunoSEQ multiplex PCR, and TCRdb holds only the in-frame ones, with some missing. The repertoire holds some 150,000 clones, with about 92% as singletons. The sequenced sample was peripheral blood, obtained on day 0 of MenACWY control vaccination. These receptors originate from an adult in good health. Each CDR3 is given with its conserved first and last residue. The D gene is left open where the match is weak. Not every row has a clone size; where given, it reads once, few, many or a size class.

clone size	V gene	J gene	D gene	CDR3 DNA	CDR3 protein
-	TRBV3-1/TRBV3-2	TRBJ1-3	-	TGTGCCAGCAGCCAAGAGGGAGGAAACACCATATATTTT	CASSQEGGNTIYF
-	TRBV27	TRBJ2-7	TRBD2	TGTGCCAGCAGTGGCGGGGGCGAGCAGTACTTC	CASSGGGEQYF
-	TRBV5-1	TRBJ2-1	-	TGCGCCAGCAGGAGGGGGGAGGATGAGCAGTTCTTC	CASRRGEDEQFF
-	TRBV5-6	TRBJ2-7	-	TGTGCCAGCAGCGGTGGACCCTACCCCGAGCAGTACTTC	CASSGGPYPEQYF
-	TRBV7-3	TRBJ2-3	TRBD2	TGTGCCAGCAGCCCCAGACTAGCGGGTGCAGATACGCAGTATTTT	CASSPRLAGADTQYF
-	TRBV6-5	TRBJ2-7	-	TGTGCCAGCATTGTTCCAGGGCTCAGCTACGAGCAGTACTTC	CASIVPGLSYEQYF
-	TRBV9	TRBJ2-7	-	TGTGCCAGCAGCGCATCCGGGACGGTCAGCTCCTACGAGCAGTACTTC	CASSASGTVSSYEQYF
-	TRBV6-6	TRBJ2-7	TRBD1	TGTGCCAGCAGTAACAGGGGAAGCGACGAGCAGTACTTC	CASSNRGSDEQYF
-	TRBV15	TRBJ2-1	-	TGTGCCACCAGCAGAGGACCCAAGAACTCCAATGAGCAGTTCTTC	CATSRGPKNSNEQFF
-	TRBV1	TRBJ2-5	-	TGCACCAGCAGCCCCCTCCCCTCTCTAGCGCTACTTGAGGGGGGGGAGACCCAGTACTTC	CTSSPLPSLALLEGGETQYF
-	TRBV6-5	TRBJ1-2	TRBD1	TGTGCCAGCAGAATAAACCAGGGGGTTTATGGCTACACCTTC	CASRINQGVYGYTF
-	TRBV5-3	TRBJ1-4	TRBD1	TGTGCCAGAAGCTTCCCAGGACAGGGCTCTAATGAAAAACTGTTTTTT	CARSFPGQGSNEKLFF
-	TRBV6-5	TRBJ2-1	TRBD2	TGTGCCAGCAGTTTCGTTGGCGGGAGGGCCAACAATGAGCAGTTCTTC	CASSFVGGRANNEQFF
-	TRBV19	TRBJ2-7	-	TGTGCCAGTAATCCGGCGGGCCTGACCTACGAGCAGTACTTC	CASNPAGLTYEQYF
once	TRBV11-1	TRBJ2-2	TRBD2	TGTGCCAGCAGCTCCGGGGCTAGCGGGGAAACCGGGGAGCTGTTTTTT	CASSSGASGETGELFF
-	TRBV24-1	TRBJ2-5	-	TGTGCCACCAGTAACTGGGGGGCTAGGGGGCAAGAGACCCAGTACTTC	CATSNWGARGQETQYF
-	TRBV6-2/TRBV6-3	TRBJ1-2	-	TGTGCCAGCAGTTTTGGTACCGGGAATGGCTACACCTTC	CASSFGTGNGYTF
-	TRBV15	TRBJ2-3	TRBD1	TGTGCCACCAGCAGAGCTTGGACAGGGGGGACAGATACGCAGTATTTT	CATSRAWTGGTDTQYF
-	TRBV12-3/TRBV12-4	TRBJ2-2	-	TGTGCCAGCAGTTTACAGTACACCGGGGAGCTGTTTTTT	CASSLQYTGELFF
few	TRBV6-4	TRBJ1-2	TRBD1	TGTGCCAGCAGTCCTCAGGGGGAATCCTATGGCTACACCTTC	CASSPQGESYGYTF
-	TRBV13	TRBJ1-2	-	TGTGCCTCTTTTGGTGGCTACACCTTC	CASFGGYTF
once	TRBV13	TRBJ2-5	-	TGTGCCAGCAGCCCCTTAAGTCAGGGGCAGGAGACCCAGTACTTC	CASSPLSQGQETQYF
-	TRBV28	TRBJ2-7	TRBD2	TGTGCCAGCACCACACTAGCGGGAGGGCCTCACGAGCAGTACTTC	CASTTLAGGPHEQYF
-	TRBV10-3	TRBJ1-1	-	TGTGCCATCAGTGAGTCCGCGAGAGGGTCGGCCAAAGCTTTCTTT	CAISESARGSAKAFF
-	TRBV10-3	TRBJ2-2	-	TGTGCCATCAGTGACCCCCTAGGTACAGCTTCCACCGGGGAGCTGTTTTTT	CAISDPLGTASTGELFF
-	TRBV11-3	TRBJ2-3	TRBD2	TGTGCCAGCAGCTTCCGGACTAGCGGACTAAGCACAGATACGCAGTATTTT	CASSFRTSGLSTDTQYF
once	TRBV19	TRBJ2-1	TRBD2	TGTGCCAGTGCCTCCCTTAGCGGGAGGTTGAATGAGCAGTTCTTC	CASASLSGRLNEQFF
-	TRBV10-1	TRBJ2-3	-	TGCGCCAGCAGTGACCCTGGGCCAGATACGCAGTATTTT	CASSDPGPDTQYF
-	TRBV5-5	TRBJ2-3	-	TGTGCCAGCAGCTCAGGACCCACAGATACGCAGTATTTT	CASSSGPTDTQYF